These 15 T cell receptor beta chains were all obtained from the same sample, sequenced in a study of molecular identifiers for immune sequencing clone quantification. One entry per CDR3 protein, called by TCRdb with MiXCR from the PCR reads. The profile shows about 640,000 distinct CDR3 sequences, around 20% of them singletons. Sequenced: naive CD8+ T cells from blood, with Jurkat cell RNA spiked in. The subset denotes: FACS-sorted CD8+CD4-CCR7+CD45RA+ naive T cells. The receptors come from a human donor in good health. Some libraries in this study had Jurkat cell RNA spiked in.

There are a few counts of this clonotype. This CDR3 is CASSEGTSGRGDTQYF. CDR3 DNA: TGTGCCAGCAGCGAGGGAACTAGTGGTCGAGGGGATACGCAGTATTTT. V gene TRBV9 combines with J gene TRBJ2-3, with D perhaps matching TRBD2 (5 bases). V dropped 3 bases and J dropped 6 bases, with 20 bases sitting between them. The CDR3 is made up of 16 amino acids. CDR1 is SGDLS, CDR2 YYNGEE, per germline.

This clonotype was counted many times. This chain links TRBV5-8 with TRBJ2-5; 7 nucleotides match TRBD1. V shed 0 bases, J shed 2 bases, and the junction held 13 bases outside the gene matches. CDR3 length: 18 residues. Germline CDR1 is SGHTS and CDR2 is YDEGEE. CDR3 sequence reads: CASSLARGQPFGQETQYF. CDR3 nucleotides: TGTGCCAGCAGCTTGGCCCGGGGACAGCCTTTCGGTCAAGAGACCCAGTACTTC.

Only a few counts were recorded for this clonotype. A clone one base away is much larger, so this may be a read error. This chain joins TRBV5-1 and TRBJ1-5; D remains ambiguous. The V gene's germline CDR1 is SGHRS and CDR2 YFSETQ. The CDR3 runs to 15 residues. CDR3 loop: CAGSLDGDSNQPQHF. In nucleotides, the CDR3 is TGCGCCGGCAGCTTGGACGGAGATAGCAATCAGCCCCAGCATTTT. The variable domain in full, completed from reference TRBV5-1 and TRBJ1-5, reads KAGVTQTPRYLIKTRGQQVTLSCSPISGHRSVSWYQQTPGQGLQFLFEYFSETQRNKGNFPGRFSGRQFSNSRSEMNVSTLELGDSALYLCAGSLDGDSNQPQHFGDGTRLSIL.

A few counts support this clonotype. CDR3 DNA sequence: TGTGCCAGCACCACCCCGGACACTTCCTACGAGCAGTACTTC. It yields the protein CASTTPDTSYEQYF. The genes are TRBV6-2 or TRBV6-3 and TRBJ2-7, with a tentative D call TRBD1 (5 bases). The CDR3 runs 14 residues. Looked up from germline, CDR1 is MNHEY and CDR2 is SVGEGT. The V end lost 7 bases, the J end lost 1 base, and 14 bases lay between the germline ends.

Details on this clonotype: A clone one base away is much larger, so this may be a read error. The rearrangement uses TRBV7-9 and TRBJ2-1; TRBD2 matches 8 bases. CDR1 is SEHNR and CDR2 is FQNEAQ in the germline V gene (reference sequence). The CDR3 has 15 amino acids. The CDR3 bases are TGTGCCAGCAGCTCCCAGCGGGGGACCTACAATGAGCAGCTCTTC. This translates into CASSSQRGTYNEQLF.

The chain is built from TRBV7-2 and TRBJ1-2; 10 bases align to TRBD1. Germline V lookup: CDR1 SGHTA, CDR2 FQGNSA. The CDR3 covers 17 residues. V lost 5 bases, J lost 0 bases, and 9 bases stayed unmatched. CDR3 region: CASSTPGQGFPNYGYTF. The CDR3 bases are TGTGCCAGCAGCACTCCGGGACAGGGGTTTCCTAACTATGGCTACACCTTC.

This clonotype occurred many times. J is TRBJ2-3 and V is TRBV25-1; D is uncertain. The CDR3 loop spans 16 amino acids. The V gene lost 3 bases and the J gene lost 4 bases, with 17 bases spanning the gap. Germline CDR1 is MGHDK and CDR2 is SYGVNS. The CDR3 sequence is CASSDRLSLGPDTQYF. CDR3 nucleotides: TGTGCCAGCAGTGACCGACTTTCCTTGGGCCCAGATACGCAGTATTTT.

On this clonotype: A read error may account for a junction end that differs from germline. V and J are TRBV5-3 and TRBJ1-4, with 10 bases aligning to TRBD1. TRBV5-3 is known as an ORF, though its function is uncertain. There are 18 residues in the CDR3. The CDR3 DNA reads TGTGCCAGCAGCTACCGGGACAGGGGAGGTGCAACTAATGAAAAACTGTCTTTT. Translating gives CASSYRDRGGATNEKLSF.

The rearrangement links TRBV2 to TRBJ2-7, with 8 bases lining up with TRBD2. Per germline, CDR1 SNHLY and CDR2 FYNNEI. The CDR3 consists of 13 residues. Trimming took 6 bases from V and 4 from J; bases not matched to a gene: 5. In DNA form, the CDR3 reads TGTGCCAGCAGAGCGGGAGACAGATACGAGCAGTACTTC. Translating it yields CASRAGDRYEQYF.

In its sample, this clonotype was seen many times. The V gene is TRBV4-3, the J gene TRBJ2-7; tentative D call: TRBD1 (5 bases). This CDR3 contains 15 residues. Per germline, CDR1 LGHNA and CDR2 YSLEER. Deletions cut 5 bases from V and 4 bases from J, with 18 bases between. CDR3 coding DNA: TGCGCCAGCAGCGCCCACGTAGGGGAAGGGTACGAGCAGTACTTC. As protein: CASSAHVGEGYEQYF.

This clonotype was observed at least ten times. This CDR3 reads CASGDYPLHF. CDR3 coding DNA: TGTGCCAGTGGGGACTACCCCCTCCACTTT. The J gene is TRBJ1-6, the V gene TRBV28; possible D gene TRBD1, 5 bases. CDR3 length: 10 amino acids. V dropped 9 bases and J dropped 13 bases, with 10 bases sitting between them. Looked up from germline, CDR1 is MDHEN and CDR2 is SYDVKM.

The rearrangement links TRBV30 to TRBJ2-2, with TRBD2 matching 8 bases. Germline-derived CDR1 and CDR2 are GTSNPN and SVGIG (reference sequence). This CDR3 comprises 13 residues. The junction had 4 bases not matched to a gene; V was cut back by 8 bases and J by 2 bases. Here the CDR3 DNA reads TGTGCCACGGGAGGGGTTAACACCGGGGAGCTGTTTTTT. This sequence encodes CATGGVNTGELFF. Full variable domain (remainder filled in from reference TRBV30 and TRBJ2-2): SQTIHQWPATLVQPVGSPLSLECTVEGTSNPNLYWYRQAAGRGLQLLFYSVGIGQISSEVPQNLSASRPQDRQFILSSKKLLLSDSGFYLCATGGVNTGELFFGEGSRLTVL.

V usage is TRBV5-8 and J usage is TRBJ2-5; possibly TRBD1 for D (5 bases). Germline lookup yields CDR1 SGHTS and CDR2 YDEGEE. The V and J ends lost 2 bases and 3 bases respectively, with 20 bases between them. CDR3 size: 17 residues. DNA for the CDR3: TGTGCCAGCAGCTTAGGCGACAGTGCGTATGTCGAAGAGACCCAGTACTTC. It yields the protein CASSLGDSAYVEETQYF.

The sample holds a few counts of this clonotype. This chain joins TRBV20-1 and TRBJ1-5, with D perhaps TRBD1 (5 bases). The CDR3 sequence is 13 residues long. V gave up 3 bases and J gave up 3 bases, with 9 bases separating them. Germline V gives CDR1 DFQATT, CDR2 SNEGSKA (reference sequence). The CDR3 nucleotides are TGCAGTGCTAGGGGGACCGACAATCAGCCCCAGCATTTT. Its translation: CSARGTDNQPQHF.

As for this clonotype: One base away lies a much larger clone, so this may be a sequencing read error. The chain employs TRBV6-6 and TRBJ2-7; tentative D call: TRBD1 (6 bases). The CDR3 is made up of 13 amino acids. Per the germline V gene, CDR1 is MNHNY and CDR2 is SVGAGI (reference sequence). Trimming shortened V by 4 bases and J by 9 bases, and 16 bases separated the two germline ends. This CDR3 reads CASSFVGGGGQYF. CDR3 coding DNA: TGTGCCAGCAGTTTCGTAGGGGGTGGCGGGCAGTACTTC.